This TCR beta chain was sequenced in a study of neurological immune-mediated disorders. Notes on the study in general: HTLV-1-associated myelopathy had the most TCR clonal expansion, whereas multiple sclerosis had the least (lower than in healthy controls).

This clonotype was recorded many times. Its specificity is unknown. Documented time point: longitudinal time-point 1 (baseline). Preparation of the unsorted libraries drew on 2 million PBMCs stored at -80 C. cDNA was made by 5'RACE with 10-nucleotide random UMIs. One entry per CDR3 protein, called by TCRdb with MiXCR from the 5' RACE reads. The data show around 69,000 distinct CDR3 sequences, roughly 10% seen once. This CDR3 contains 15 residues. CDR1 DFQATT and CDR2 SNEGSKA come from the germline V gene (reference sequence). V shed 3 bases and J 5 bases; nucleotides not matched to a gene: 8. The TCR comes from a man aged 30-40 years in good health. Source material: PBMCs. This rearrangement joins TRBV20-1 to TRBJ2-2; TRBD1 matches at 8 bases. DNA for the CDR3: TGCAGTGCTAGGGCTCCGGGACAGGAGACCGGGGAGCTGTTTTTT. Its translation is CSARAPGQETGELFF.